Listed below are T cell receptor beta chains from one sample, sequenced in a study of blood T cell repertoires in COVID-19. Method: immunoSEQ multiplex PCR; TCRdb's copy keeps in-frame clones and lacks some. The sample carries 210,000 or so clones, 85% to 90% recorded once. Specimen: peripheral blood. Receptor source: a woman aged 50 to 60 with acute or convalescent COVID-19. Both conserved end residues are part of each CDR3. D genes are given only for firm matches. Where a row states a size, it is once, few, many or the class of an expanded clone; other rows omit it.

TRBJ2-7	TRBV27	NA	NA	CASSLFGQPVEQYF	TGTGCCAGCAGTTTATTTGGGCAGCCTGTCGAGCAGTACTTC
TRBJ2-3	TRBV5-1	NA	NA	CASSLQSTDTQYF	TGCGCCAGCAGTTTACAGAGCACAGATACGCAGTATTTT
TRBJ2-3	TRBV18	NA	TRBD2	CASSYGLADSTDTQYF	TGTGCCAGCTCATACGGACTAGCGGACAGCACAGATACGCAGTATTTT
TRBJ2-7	TRBV29-1	NA	TRBD2	CSVEDRTWTSGGFSYEQYF	TGCAGCGTTGAGGACAGGACCTGGACTAGCGGGGGGTTCTCCTACGAGCAGTACTTC
TRBJ1-1	TRBV7-9	NA	NA	CASSLSGVEAFF	TGTGCCAGCAGCCTCTCAGGTGTTGAAGCTTTCTTT
TRBJ1-6	TRBV7-8	NA	NA	CASSRLARAENSPLHF	TGTGCCAGCAGCCGACTAGCTCGGGCGGAGAATTCACCCCTCCACTTT
TRBJ1-2	TRBV6-5	few	NA	CASSYEGGGYTF	TGTGCCAGCAGTTACGAGGGCGGCGGCTACACCTTC
TRBJ2-2	TRBV1	NA	NA	CTSSQESPAGGRVTGELFF	TGCACCAGCAGCCAAGAAAGCCCAGCGGGAGGCCGGGTCACCGGGGAGCTGTTTTTT
TRBJ1-3	TRBV11-3	NA	TRBD1	CASSPWTGKSSGNTIYF	TGTGCCAGCAGCCCCTGGACAGGAAAGAGCTCTGGAAACACCATATATTTT
TRBJ2-7	TRBV5-4	once	TRBD2	CASSLFNFWTSVNEQYF	TGTGCCAGCAGCTTGTTCAATTTCTGGACTAGCGTCAACGAGCAGTACTTC